A selection of T cell receptor beta chains follows, all from one sample in a study of post-analysis software for immune sequencing data. TCRdb called the PCR reads again in MiXCR, with one record for every CDR3 protein. The repertoire consists of 650,000 to 850,000 distinct CDR3 sequences, with approximately 53% occurring once and the leading ten covering around 4.5%. The sequenced sample was blood. The receptors here all came from a girl aged 10 to 17 with multiple sclerosis. CDR3s include the opening cysteine and the closing phenylalanine or tryptophan. The size of a clone is reported for some rows only, either as once, few or many, or as a class for expanded clones.

J | size | V | length | CDR3
TRBJ2-3 | - | TRBV7-9 | 16 | CASSLASRTSTDTQYF
TRBJ1-2 | - | TRBV2 | 11 | CASSAAEGYTF
TRBJ1-6 | - | TRBV12-3/TRBV12-4 | 15 | CASRSRTGSNSPLHF
TRBJ2-3 | few | TRBV20-1 | 16 | CSARTGGPHRTDTQYF
TRBJ2-7 | once | TRBV7-9 | 13 | CASSEDSSYGQYF
TRBJ1-6 | few | TRBV20-1 | 15 | CSARRQGLGDSPLHF
TRBJ2-1 | - | TRBV7-6 | 19 | CASSLAPRTSGSRYNEQFF
TRBJ2-1 | - | TRBV20-1 | 14 | CSASILAGVVEQFF
TRBJ2-3 | - | TRBV12-3/TRBV12-4 | 14 | CASGGQTNTDTQYF
TRBJ2-7 | - | TRBV10-3 | 14 | CAISNSGKGYEQYF
TRBJ2-5 | - | TRBV5-1 | 14 | CASSAGTKQETQYF
TRBJ2-7 | few | TRBV20-1 | 14 | CSAPDRGSSYEQYF
TRBJ1-1 | once | TRBV6-5 | 13 | CASRQGPGTEAFF
TRBJ1-2 | - | TRBV20-1 | 15 | CSASWGQGTNYGYTF
TRBJ2-7 | - | TRBV7-9 | 15 | CASSYGGGGAYEQYF
TRBJ2-7 | - | TRBV18 | 14 | CASSPQAADYEQYF
TRBJ2-5 | - | TRBV12-3/TRBV12-4 | 16 | CASSAGTGAPKETQYF
TRBJ2-1 | - | TRBV20-1 | 14 | CSAQRGGPDNEQFF
TRBJ1-2 | few | TRBV10-3 | 12 | CAISEDDYGYTF
TRBJ2-6 | few | TRBV29-1 | 16 | CSVAVSGNSGANVLTF
TRBJ2-4 | few | TRBV7-2 | 15 | CASSLVVGQTNIQYF